This T cell receptor (beta chain) was captured in a study of beta chain features in type 1 diabetes. Study in general: Across all samples, fewer than 140 million sorted cells were examined.

The CDR3 runs 13 residues. Germline lookup yields CDR1 LGHNA and CDR2 YNFKEQ. V shed 1 base and J shed 2 bases, with 4 bases lying between them. Since all of the isolated RNA was reverse transcribed, expressed TCRB transcripts were what got sequenced. Assay: immunoSEQ multiplex PCR; the TCRdb copy retains only in-frame clones and omits some. The sample holds about 400,000 clones; around 12% are singletons and the top ten take 0.017%. The gene calls are TRBV4-2 and TRBJ2-3; D not certain. Source material: naive CD4+ T cells from blood. The sequence was obtained from a man aged 18 to 30 in good health. The CDR3 protein is CASSQAYTDTQYF. Written as DNA, the CDR3 is TGTGCCAGCAGCCAAGCGTACACAGATACGCAGTATTTT.